This TCR beta chain was identified during a study of shared clonotypes between healthy human individuals. The CDR3 loop spans 14 amino acids. Germline-derived CDR1 and CDR2 are SGHTA and FQGNSA. Here immunoSEQ multiplex PCR was the method, and the copy in TCRdb shows in-frame clones only, minus some. There are 1,100,000 or so clones in the sample; approximately 80% occur only once, and 0.5% to 0.6% lies in the top ten. This TCR derives from a man aged 18 to 29 in good health. Some clones in this sample may be carry-over from other donors' samples. This chain joins TRBV7-2 and TRBJ2-5, with TRBD1 as a possible D gene (6 bases). The end of the DNA aligns better with TRBJ2-7, so the J call may be wrong. Material for sequencing was memory CD4+ T cells from PBMCs. Subset indicated: CD45RA-negative fraction. CDR3: CASSFEQGPYEQYF. In DNA, the CDR3 is TGTGCCAGCAGCTTTGAACAGGGCCCGTACGAGCAGTACTTC.